These T cell receptor beta chains were read from a single sample in a study of radiotherapy plus CTLA-4 blockade in lung cancer. TCRdb's copy holds only in-frame clones and misses some; the assay was immunoSEQ multiplex PCR. The table includes roughly 100,000 clones, about 84% detected once. Source: peripheral blood, taken from a patient treated with radiotherapy plus ipilimumab. The receptors stem from a human donor with non-small cell lung cancer that progressed on radiotherapy plus ipilimumab. Some clones in this sample may be carry-over from other donors' samples. Both conserved end residues are part of each CDR3. A D gene is named only where the DNA matches it firmly. Some rows mark clone size as missing; the rest say once, few, many or name a class of expanded clone.

V gene	clone size	J gene	D gene	CDR3 DNA	CDR3 protein
TRBV5-4	-	TRBJ2-5	TRBD2	TGTGCCAGCAGCTTAGCGGGGGGGCTGAGGGAGACCCAGTACTTC	CASSLAGGLRETQYF
TRBV5-8	-	TRBJ2-1	TRBD2	TGTGCCAGCAGCTTGTGGGGGGGTACTTACAATGAGCAGTTCTTC	CASSLWGGTYNEQFF
TRBV11-3	-	TRBJ2-6	-	TGTGCCAGCAGCCAGGGGACGGGGGCCAACGTCCTGACTTTC	CASSQGTGANVLTF
TRBV15	-	TRBJ1-1	TRBD1	TGTGCCACCAGCACCCGACAGGGATGGGAAACTGAAGCTTTCTTT	CATSTRQGWETEAFF
TRBV2	-	TRBJ2-5	-	TGTGCCAGCAGTGAGGAGCTAGCGCTTTTAGAGACCCAGTACTTC	CASSEELALLETQYF
TRBV20-1	-	TRBJ2-1	-	TGCAGTGCTGCAGGGATTGAGCAGTTCTTC	CSAAGIEQFF
TRBV5-1	few	TRBJ1-1	-	TGCGCCAGCAGCCCCGGGGACGGGCGCACTGAAGCTTTCTTT	CASSPGDGRTEAFF
TRBV7-2	-	TRBJ2-7	-	TGTGCCAGCAGCCCCACGCAGGCCACCTACGAGCAGTACTTC	CASSPTQATYEQYF
TRBV2	-	TRBJ1-2	-	TGTGCCAGCAGTGAAGCCCCAGGGCTAACGGGGGGCTACACCTTC	CASSEAPGLTGGYTF
TRBV9	-	TRBJ2-2	-	TGTGCCAGCAGCGTAGAGAGTAATGTCCAGATTTGGTATCGCACCGGGGAGCTGTTTTTT	CASSVESNVQIWYRTGELFF
TRBV4-2	-	TRBJ2-1	-	TGTGCCAGCAGCCAACAGTTCCGGGACACTGTCGATGAGCAGTTCTTC	CASSQQFRDTVDEQFF
TRBV5-4	-	TRBJ2-5	-	TGTGCCAGCAGCTTTTACCCCATAGCGGAAGAGACCCAGTACTTC	CASSFYPIAEETQYF
TRBV6-5	-	TRBJ1-3	TRBD1	TGTGCCAGCAGTTATGGGACAGGGGACTCTGGAAACACCATATATTTT	CASSYGTGDSGNTIYF
TRBV29-1	once	TRBJ1-1	-	TGCAGCGTTGAATACAGTAATGAAGCTTTCTTT	CSVEYSNEAFF
TRBV4-3	-	TRBJ1-2	TRBD1	TGCGCCAGCAGCCAAGATAAAGGGGGCAACTATGGCTACACCTTC	CASSQDKGGNYGYTF
TRBV25-1	-	TRBJ1-4	-	TGTGCCAGCAGTGAATCCGTCTCCAGGGGTGAAAAACTGTTTTTT	CASSESVSRGEKLFF
TRBV4-2	-	TRBJ2-3	TRBD1	TGTGCCAGCAGCCAGGGACAGGGGGATACGCAGTATTTT	CASSQGQGDTQYF
TRBV6-5	-	TRBJ1-1	TRBD1	TGTGCCAGCAGTTACCGGACAGGAGCTTTCTTT	CASSYRTGAFF
TRBV19	-	TRBJ2-1	-	TGTGCCACCACACGCGCTCGCTCCTACAATGAGCAGTTCTTC	CATTRARSYNEQFF
TRBV19	-	TRBJ2-1	TRBD2	TGTGCCAGTAGTAGGGGACTAGCGGTTCGGATTGAGCAGTTCTTC	CASSRGLAVRIEQFF
TRBV20-1	-	TRBJ2-7	TRBD2	TGCAGTGCCGAGCGGGGGTACGAGCAGTACTTC	CSAERGYEQYF
TRBV21-1	-	TRBJ2-7	-	TGTGCCAGCAGCTTACATTCCCAGGGAGGCGAGCAGTACTTC	CASSLHSQGGEQYF
TRBV6-5	few	TRBJ1-5	-	TGTGCCAGCAGTTCCATGTTGCCGGCTAGCAATCAGCCCCAGCATTTT	CASSSMLPASNQPQHF
TRBV6-5	once	TRBJ2-7	-	TGTGCCAGCAGTTACTCGGGAAACTCCTACGAGCAGTACTTC	CASSYSGNSYEQYF
TRBV6-1	-	TRBJ2-7	TRBD1	TGTGCCAGCACCGAGGGGGACAGGGACCTCTACGAGCAGTACTTC	CASTEGDRDLYEQYF
TRBV7-2	-	TRBJ1-2	-	TGTGCCAGCAGATTACAGGACTACTATGGCTACACCTTC	CASRLQDYYGYTF